This T cell receptor (beta chain) was found in a study of shared clonotypes between healthy human individuals. V was trimmed by 4 bases and J by 5 bases, leaving 12 bases between them. Germline CDR1 reads SGHVS; CDR2 reads FNYEAQ. The CDR3 runs 13 residues. The assay was immunoSEQ multiplex PCR, and TCRdb's table has in-frame clones only and misses some. Of about 680,000 clones listed, roughly nine tenths are singletons. Naive CD8 cells, CD45RO-negative and positively selected for CCR7, excluded terminally differentiated effector memory CD45RA+ cells. The chain employs TRBV7-6 and TRBJ2-7; a weak D match, TRBD1 (6 bases). The specimen was naive CD8+ T cells sorted from blood. The source is a man between 25 and 39 years old in good health. CDR3 amino acids: CASSSQGNDEQYF. The CDR3 DNA sequence: TGTGCCAGCAGCTCACAGGGAAATGACGAGCAGTACTTC.